This T cell receptor beta chain was captured in a study of T-cell reconstitution after alpha-beta-depleted transplantation in children. This clonotype was counted ten times or more. Its antigen remains unknown. Preparation of the TCRbeta library used unique molecular identifiers. TCRdb analysed the PCR reads with MiXCR anew, one entry per CDR3 protein. The data contain a few hundred thousand distinct CDR3 sequences, approximately 6.9% of them singletons. V dropped 4 bases and J dropped 7 bases, with 14 bases sitting between them. Germline-derived CDR1 and CDR2 are KGHSH and LQKENI. CDR3 size: 13 residues. Points from the study as a whole: A year post-transplant, T-cell counts and diversity derived mostly from newly produced T cells. Alpha-beta T cells about two months after transplant reportedly derived from several hundred expanded graft clones. Several patients had high TCRbeta diversity at day 60; it came from surviving recipient T cells and thymic progenitors.

Sequences were derived from PBMCs, sampled before TCRalphabeta/CD19-depleted stem cell transplant. This receptor was identified in a boy under 10 years old with acute lymphoblastic leukemia, due to receive a stem cell transplant. The V and J genes are TRBV18 and TRBJ2-7; D possibly corresponds to TRBD2 (5 bases). CDR3 bases: TGTGCCAGCTCACTGGAGTATCCGGGGGAGCAGTACTTC. Translating gives CASSLEYPGEQYF. Drawing the rest from reference TRBV18 and TRBJ2-7, the complete variable domain is NAGVMQNPRHLVRRRGQEARLRCSPMKGHSHVYWYRQLPEEGLKFMVYLQKENIIDESGMPKERFSAEFPKEGPSILRIQQVVRGDSAAYFCASSLEYPGEQYFGPGTRLTVT.